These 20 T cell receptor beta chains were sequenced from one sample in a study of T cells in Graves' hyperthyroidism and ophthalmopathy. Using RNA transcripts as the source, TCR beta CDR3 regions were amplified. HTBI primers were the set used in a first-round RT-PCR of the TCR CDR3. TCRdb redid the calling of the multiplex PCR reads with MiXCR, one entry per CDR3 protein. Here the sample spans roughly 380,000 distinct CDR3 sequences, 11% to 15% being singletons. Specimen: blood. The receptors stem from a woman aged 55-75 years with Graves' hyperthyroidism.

CDR3 sequence: CASSLADRNMNTEAFF. The CDR3 nucleotides are TGTGCCAGCAGCTTAGCAGACAGGAATATGAACACTGAAGCTTTCTTT. The chain has TRBV7-8 and TRBJ1-1, with a tentative D call TRBD1 (6 bases). CDR3 length equals 16 residues. Germline-derived CDR1 and CDR2 are SGHVS and FQNEAQ. V was clipped by 0 bases and J by 0 bases, with 11 bases between them.

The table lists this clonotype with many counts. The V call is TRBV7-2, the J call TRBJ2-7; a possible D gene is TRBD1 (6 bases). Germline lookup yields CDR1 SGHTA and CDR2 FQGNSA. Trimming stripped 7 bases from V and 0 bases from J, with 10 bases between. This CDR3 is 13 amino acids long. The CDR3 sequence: CASNRDTSYEQYF. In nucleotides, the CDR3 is TGTGCCAGCAACCGGGACACCTCCTACGAGCAGTACTTC.

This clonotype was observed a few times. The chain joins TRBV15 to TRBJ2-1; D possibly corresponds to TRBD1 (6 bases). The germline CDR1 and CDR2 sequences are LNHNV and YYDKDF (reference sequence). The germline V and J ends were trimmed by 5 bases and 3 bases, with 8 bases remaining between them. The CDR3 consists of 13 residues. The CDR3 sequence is CATSYRVYNEQFF. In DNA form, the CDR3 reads TGTGCCACCAGCTACAGGGTCTACAATGAGCAGTTCTTC.

CDR3 amino acids: CATSRFRTGVTGELFF. CDR3 coding DNA: TGTGCCACCAGCAGATTCCGGACAGGGGTCACCGGGGAGCTGTTTTTT. The chain employs TRBV15 and TRBJ2-2; 9 bases are a match to TRBD1. With 2 bases clipped from V and 4 bases from J, the junction kept 5 bases outside the gene matches. CDR3 length: 16 residues. Germline CDR1 reads LNHNV; CDR2 reads YYDKDF (reference sequence).

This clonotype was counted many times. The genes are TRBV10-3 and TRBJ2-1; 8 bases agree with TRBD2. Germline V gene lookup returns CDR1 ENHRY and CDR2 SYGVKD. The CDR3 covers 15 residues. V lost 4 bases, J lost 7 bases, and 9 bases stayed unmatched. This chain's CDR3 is CAISGLAGGGNEQFF. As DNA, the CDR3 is TGTGCCATCAGTGGGCTGGCGGGAGGTGGTAATGAGCAGTTCTTC.

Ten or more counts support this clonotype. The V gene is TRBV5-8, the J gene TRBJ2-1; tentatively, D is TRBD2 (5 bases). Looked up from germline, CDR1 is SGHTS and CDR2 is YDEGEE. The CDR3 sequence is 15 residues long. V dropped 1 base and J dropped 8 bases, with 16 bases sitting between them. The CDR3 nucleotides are TGTGCCAGCAGCTTGCGGCCAACTAGTTCCGATGAGCAGTTCTTC. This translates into CASSLRPTSSDEQFF.

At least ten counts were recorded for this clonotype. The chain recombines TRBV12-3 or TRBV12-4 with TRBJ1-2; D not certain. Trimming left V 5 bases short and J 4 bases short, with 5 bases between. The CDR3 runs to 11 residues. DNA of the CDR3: TGTGCCAGCAGTACAGTCTATGGCTACACCTTC. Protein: CASSTVYGYTF.

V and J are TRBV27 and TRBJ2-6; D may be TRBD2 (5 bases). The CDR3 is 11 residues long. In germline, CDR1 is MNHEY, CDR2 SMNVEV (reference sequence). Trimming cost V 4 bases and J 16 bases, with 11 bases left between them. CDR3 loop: CASSSGPGLTF. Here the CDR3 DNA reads TGTGCCAGCAGTTCTGGACCGGGGCTGACTTTC.

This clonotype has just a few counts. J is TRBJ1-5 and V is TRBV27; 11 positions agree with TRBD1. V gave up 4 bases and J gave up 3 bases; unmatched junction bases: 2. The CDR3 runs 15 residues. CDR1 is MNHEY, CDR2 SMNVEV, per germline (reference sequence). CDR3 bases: TGTGCCAGCAGTTGGACAGGGGGCCCCAATCAGCCCCAGCATTTT. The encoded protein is CASSWTGGPNQPQHF.

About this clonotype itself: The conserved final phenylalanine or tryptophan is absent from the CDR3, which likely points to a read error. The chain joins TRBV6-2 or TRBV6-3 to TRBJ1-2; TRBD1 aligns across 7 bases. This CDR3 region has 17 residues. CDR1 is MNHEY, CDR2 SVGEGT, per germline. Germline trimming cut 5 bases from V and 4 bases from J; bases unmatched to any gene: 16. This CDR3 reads CASSAQGGTAGFYGYTS. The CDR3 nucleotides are TGTGCCAGCAGTGCCCAGGGGGGGACAGCTGGATTCTATGGCTACACCTCC.

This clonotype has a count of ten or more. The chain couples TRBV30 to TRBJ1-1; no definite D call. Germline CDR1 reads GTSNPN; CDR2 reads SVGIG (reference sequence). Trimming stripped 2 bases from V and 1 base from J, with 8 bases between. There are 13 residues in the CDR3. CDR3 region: CAWSLSWNTEAFF. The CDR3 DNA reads TGTGCCTGGAGTCTCTCTTGGAACACTGAAGCTTTCTTT.

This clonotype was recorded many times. The CDR3 DNA is TGTGCCAGCAGCTCGCTACTAGCGGGAGGGCCGGGAGAGCAGTTCTTC. Its translation is CASSSLLAGGPGEQFF. The rearrangement links TRBV11-2 to TRBJ2-1; TRBD2 aligns across 13 bases. Germline V gene sequence: CDR1 SGHAT, CDR2 FQNNGV. The CDR3 runs to 16 residues. Losses at the gene ends were 4 bases for V and 10 bases for J; bases not matched to a gene: 10.

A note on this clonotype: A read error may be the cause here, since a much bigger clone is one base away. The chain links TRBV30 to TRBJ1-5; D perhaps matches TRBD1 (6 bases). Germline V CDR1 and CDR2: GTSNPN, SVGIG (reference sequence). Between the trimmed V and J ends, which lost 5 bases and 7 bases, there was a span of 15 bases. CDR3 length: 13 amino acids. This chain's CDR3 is CAWCTGPNQPQHF. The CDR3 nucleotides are TGTGCCTGGTGTACAGGGCCCAACCAGCCCCAGCATTTT.

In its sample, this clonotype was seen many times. The CDR3 loop is CASSRLAEGPGEFF. The DNA of the CDR3 is TGCGCCAGCAGCCGTCTAGCGGAGGGGCCGGGGGAGTTCTTC. J is TRBJ2-1 and V is TRBV5-1; 7 nucleotides agree with TRBD2. The CDR3 is 14 residues long. J gave up 14 bases and V 4 bases, and 15 bases lay outside the gene matches. Germline V gene data show CDR1 as SGHRS and CDR2 as YFSETQ.

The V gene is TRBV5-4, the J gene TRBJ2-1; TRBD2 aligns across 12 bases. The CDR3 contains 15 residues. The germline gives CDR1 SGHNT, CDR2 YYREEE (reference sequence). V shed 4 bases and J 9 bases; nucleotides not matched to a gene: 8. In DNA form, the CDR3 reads TGTGCCAGCAGCGGGGTGACTAGCGGGAGTGGTGAGCAGTTCTTC. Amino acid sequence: CASSGVTSGSGEQFF.

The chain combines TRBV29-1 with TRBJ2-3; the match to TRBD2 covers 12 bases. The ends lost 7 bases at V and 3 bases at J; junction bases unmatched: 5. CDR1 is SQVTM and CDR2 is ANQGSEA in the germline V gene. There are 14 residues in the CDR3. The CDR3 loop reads CSAGLAGLTDTQYF. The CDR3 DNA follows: TGCAGCGCCGGACTAGCGGGACTAACAGATACGCAGTATTTT.

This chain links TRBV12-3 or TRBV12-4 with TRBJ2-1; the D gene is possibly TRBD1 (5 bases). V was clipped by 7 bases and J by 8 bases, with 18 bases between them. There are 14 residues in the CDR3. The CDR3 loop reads CASNYRFVGDEQFF. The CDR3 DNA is TGTGCCAGCAACTACAGGTTTGTAGGAGATGAGCAGTTCTTC.

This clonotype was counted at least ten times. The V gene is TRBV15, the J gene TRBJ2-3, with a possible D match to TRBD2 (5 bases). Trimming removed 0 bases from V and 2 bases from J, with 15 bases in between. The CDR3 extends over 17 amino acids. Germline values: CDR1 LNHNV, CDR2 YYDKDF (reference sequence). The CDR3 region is CATSRDRWTSTTDTQYF. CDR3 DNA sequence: TGTGCCACCAGCAGAGACCGATGGACTTCCACCACAGATACGCAGTATTTT.

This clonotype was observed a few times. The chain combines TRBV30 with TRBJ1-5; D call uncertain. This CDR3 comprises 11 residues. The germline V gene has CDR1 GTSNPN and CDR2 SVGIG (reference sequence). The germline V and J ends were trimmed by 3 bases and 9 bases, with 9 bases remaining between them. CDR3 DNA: TGTGCCTGGAGCGACGGTAGGCCCCAGCATTTT. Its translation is CAWSDGRPQHF.

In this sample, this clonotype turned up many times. The CDR3 region is CASSLGGHQETQYF. The CDR3 DNA is TGTGCCAGCAGTTTAGGGGGCCACCAAGAGACCCAGTACTTC. The rearrangement joins TRBV28 to TRBJ2-5; a possible D gene is TRBD1 (6 bases). This CDR3 spans 14 amino acids. V was pared by 2 bases and J by 0 bases, with 7 bases between. Germline V gives CDR1 MDHEN, CDR2 SYDVKM.